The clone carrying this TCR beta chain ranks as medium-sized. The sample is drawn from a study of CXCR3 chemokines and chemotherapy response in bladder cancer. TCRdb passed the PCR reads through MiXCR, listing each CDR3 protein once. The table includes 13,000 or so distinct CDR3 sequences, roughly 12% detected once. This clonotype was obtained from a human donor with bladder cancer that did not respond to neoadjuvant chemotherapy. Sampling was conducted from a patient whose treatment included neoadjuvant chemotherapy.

The CDR3 is CASMDRDTQYF. The CDR3 DNA reads as TGTGCCAGCATGGACAGAGATACGCAGTATTTT. This chain uses TRBV28 with TRBJ2-3, with D possibly being TRBD1 (6 bases). Looked up from germline, CDR1 is MDHEN and CDR2 is SYDVKM. V was trimmed by 7 bases and J by 5 bases, leaving 7 bases between them. The CDR3 loop spans 11 amino acids.